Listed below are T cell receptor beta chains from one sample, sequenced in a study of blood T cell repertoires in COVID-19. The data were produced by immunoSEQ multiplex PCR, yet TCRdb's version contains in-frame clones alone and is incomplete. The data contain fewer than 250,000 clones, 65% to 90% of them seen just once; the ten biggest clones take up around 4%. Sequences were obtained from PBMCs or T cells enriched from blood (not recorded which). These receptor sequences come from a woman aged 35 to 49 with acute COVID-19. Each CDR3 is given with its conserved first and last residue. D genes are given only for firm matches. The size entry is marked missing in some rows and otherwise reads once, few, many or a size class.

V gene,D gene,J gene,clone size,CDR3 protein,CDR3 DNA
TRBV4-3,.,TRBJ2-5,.,CASSQDMETQYF,TGCGCCAGCAGCCAAGATATGGAGACCCAGTACTTC
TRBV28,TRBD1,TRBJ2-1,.,CASRAGTGPYNEQFF,TGTGCCAGCAGGGCCGGGACAGGACCTTACAATGAGCAGTTCTTC
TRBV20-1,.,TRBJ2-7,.,CSAIAGAEQYF,TGCAGTGCTATTGCAGGGGCCGAGCAGTACTTC
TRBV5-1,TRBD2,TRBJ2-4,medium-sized,CASSPQDPGGWDIQYF,TGCGCCAGCAGCCCCCAGGATCCGGGGGGGTGGGACATTCAGTACTTC
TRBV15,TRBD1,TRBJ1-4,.,CATSRGTVSSNEKLFF,TGTGCCACCAGCAGGGGGACAGTCTCCTCAAATGAAAAACTGTTTTTT
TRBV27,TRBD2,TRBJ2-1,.,CASSSLAVSYNEQFF,TGTGCCAGCAGTTCACTAGCGGTATCCTACAATGAGCAGTTCTTC
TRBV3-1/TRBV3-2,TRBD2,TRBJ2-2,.,CATSGRAHIGELFF,TGTGCCACAAGCGGGAGGGCCCATATCGGGGAGCTGTTTTTT
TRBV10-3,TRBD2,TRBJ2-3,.,CAISEGDPSGSSGDTQYF,TGTGCCATCAGTGAGGGGGACCCTAGCGGGAGTAGTGGAGATACGCAGTATTTT
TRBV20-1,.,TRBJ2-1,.,CSAPRNNEQFF,TGCAGTGCACCTAGAAACAATGAGCAGTTCTTC
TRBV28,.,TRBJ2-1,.,CASSSYDMTYNEQFF,TGTGCCAGCAGTTCCTACGACATGACCTACAATGAGCAGTTCTTC
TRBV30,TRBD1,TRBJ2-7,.,CAWSLIGTGVREQYF,TGTGCCTGGAGTCTCATTGGGACAGGGGTTCGCGAGCAGTACTTC
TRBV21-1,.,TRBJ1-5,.,CASSSIRDRGTRLHNQPQHF,TGTGCCAGCAGCAGCATCCGGGACAGGGGTACACGACTACACAATCAGCCCCAGCATTTT
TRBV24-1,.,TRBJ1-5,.,CATSDSWGGTRPQHF,TGTGCCACCAGTGACTCTTGGGGGGGAACGCGGCCCCAGCATTTT
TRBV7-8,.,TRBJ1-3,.,CASSLATGNTIYF,TGTGCCAGCAGCTTAGCTACTGGAAACACCATATATTTT
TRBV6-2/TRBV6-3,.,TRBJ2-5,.,CASSYIHRQATQYF,TGTGCCAGCAGTTATATCCACCGCCAAGCGACCCAGTACTTC
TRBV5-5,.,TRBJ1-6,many,CASMERGGFNSPLHF,TGTGCCAGCATGGAACGAGGAGGGTTCAATTCACCCCTCCACTTT
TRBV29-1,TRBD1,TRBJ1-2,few,CSVDFHQGAGGYTF,TGCAGCGTTGATTTCCACCAGGGGGCGGGTGGCTACACCTTC
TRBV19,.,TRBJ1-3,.,CASSKTAPPGNTIYF,TGTGCCAGTAGTAAGACAGCTCCTCCCGGAAACACCATATATTTT
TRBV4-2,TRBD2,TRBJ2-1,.,CASSHIGLAGYNEQFF,TGTGCCAGCAGCCACATCGGACTAGCGGGGTACAATGAGCAGTTCTTC
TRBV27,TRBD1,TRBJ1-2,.,CASTEQGARGGYTF,TGTGCCAGCACGGAACAGGGGGCGCGCGGTGGCTACACCTTC
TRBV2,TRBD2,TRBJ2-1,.,CASKAGPFYNEQFF,TGTGCCAGCAAAGCGGGGCCTTTCTACAATGAGCAGTTCTTC
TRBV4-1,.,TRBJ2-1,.,CASSQDSNEQFF,TGCGCCAGCAGCCAAGACAGCAATGAGCAGTTCTTC
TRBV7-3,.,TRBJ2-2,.,CASSLTGLPNTGELFF,TGTGCCAGCAGCTTAACGGGACTTCCAAACACCGGGGAGCTGTTTTTT
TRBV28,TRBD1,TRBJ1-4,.,CASSSPTGSGEKLFF,TGTGCCAGCAGTTCACCGACAGGGTCCGGTGAAAAACTGTTTTTT
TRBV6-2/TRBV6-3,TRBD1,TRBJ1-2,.,CASSYGGDRRLSNYGYTF,TGTGCCAGCAGTTATGGGGGGGACAGGAGACTATCTAACTATGGCTACACCTTC
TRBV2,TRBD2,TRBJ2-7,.,CASSEAVAGVGEQYF,TGTGCCAGCAGTGAAGCAGTCGCGGGAGTCGGCGAGCAGTACTTC
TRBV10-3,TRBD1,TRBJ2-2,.,CAIGRTGDTGELFF,TGTGCCATCGGCAGGACAGGGGACACCGGGGAGCTGTTTTTT
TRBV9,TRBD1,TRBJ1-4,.,CASSGTGHEKLFF,TGTGCCAGCAGCGGGACAGGGCATGAAAAACTGTTTTTT
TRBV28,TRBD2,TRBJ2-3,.,CASSGSPDTQYF,TGTGCCAGTAGCGGGAGCCCAGATACGCAGTATTTT
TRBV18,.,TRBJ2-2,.,CASSPLSGRNTGELFF,TGTGCCAGCTCACCACTTAGCGGTAGAAACACCGGGGAGCTGTTTTTT
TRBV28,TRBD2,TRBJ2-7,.,CASSLSGGGWEQYF,TGTGCCAGCAGTTTATCCGGCGGGGGGTGGGAGCAGTACTTC
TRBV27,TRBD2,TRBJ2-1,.,CASSLSRLAATRSSYNEQFF,TGTGCCAGCAGTTTATCCCGACTAGCGGCCACAAGGAGCTCCTACAATGAGCAGTTCTTC
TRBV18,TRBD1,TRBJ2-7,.,CASSPGTGGYEQYF,TGTGCCAGCTCCCCCGGGACAGGGGGCTACGAGCAGTACTTC
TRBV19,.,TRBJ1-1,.,CASSIDLGGTEAFF,TGTGCCAGTAGTATAGATCTTGGGGGGACTGAAGCTTTCTTT
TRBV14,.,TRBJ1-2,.,CASSRDFSPINYGYTF,TGTGCCAGCAGCCGGGACTTCTCACCCATTAACTATGGCTACACCTTC
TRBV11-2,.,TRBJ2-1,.,CASTPGDIGNEQFF,TGTGCCAGCACTCCCGGGGATATAGGCAATGAGCAGTTCTTC
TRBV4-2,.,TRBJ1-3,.,CASSREEGGHGVLSGNTIYF,TGTGCCAGCAGCCGAGAGGAGGGAGGGCACGGCGTCCTCTCTGGAAACACCATATATTTT
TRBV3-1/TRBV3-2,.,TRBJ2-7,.,CASSQDRRGEQYF,TGTGCCAGCAGCCAAGATCGTAGAGGCGAGCAGTACTTC
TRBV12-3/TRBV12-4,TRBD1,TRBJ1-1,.,CASDRGGTEAFF,TGTGCCTCGGACAGGGGAGGCACTGAAGCTTTCTTT
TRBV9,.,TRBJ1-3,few,CASSVDSNSGNTIYF,TGTGCCAGCAGCGTAGACAGCAACTCTGGAAACACCATATATTTT
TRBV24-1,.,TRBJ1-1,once,CATSDLIPPYTEAFF,TGTGCCACCAGTGATTTGATCCCCCCGTACACTGAAGCTTTCTTT
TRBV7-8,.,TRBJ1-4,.,CASSSRPREKLFF,TGTGCCAGCAGCTCTAGACCGAGGGAAAAACTGTTTTTT
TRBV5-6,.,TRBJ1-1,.,CASSFYLGVYTEAFF,TGTGCCAGCAGCTTTTATCTAGGGGTGTACACTGAAGCTTTCTTT
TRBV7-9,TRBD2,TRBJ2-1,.,CASSPHPRTSGIYNEQFF,TGTGCCAGCAGCCCCCACCCCCGGACTAGCGGAATATACAATGAGCAGTTCTTC
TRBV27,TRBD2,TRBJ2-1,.,CASSLGLGLAGGNEQFF,TGTGCCAGCAGTTTAGGGCTTGGACTAGCGGGAGGCAATGAGCAGTTCTTC
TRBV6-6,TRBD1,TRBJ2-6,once,CASTGQGGANVLTF,TGTGCCAGCACGGGACAGGGTGGGGCCAACGTCCTGACTTTC
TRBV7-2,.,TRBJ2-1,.,CASSPRTRGNEQFF,TGTGCCAGCAGCCCTAGGACCCGGGGGAATGAGCAGTTCTTC
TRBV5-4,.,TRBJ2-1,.,CASSQDSWNEQFF,TGTGCCAGCAGCCAGGACAGTTGGAATGAGCAGTTCTTC
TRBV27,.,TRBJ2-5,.,CASSPWGGPMGTQYF,TGTGCCAGCAGTCCTTGGGGAGGTCCAATGGGGACCCAGTACTTC
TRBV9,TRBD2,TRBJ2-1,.,CASSVGGRAEEQFF,TGTGCCAGCAGCGTAGGCGGGAGGGCTGAGGAGCAGTTCTTC
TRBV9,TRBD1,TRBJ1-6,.,CASSVTGNNSPLHF,TGTGCCAGCAGCGTGACAGGGAACAATTCACCCCTCCACTTT
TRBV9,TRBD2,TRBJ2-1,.,CASSQPPRGLAGGNEQFF,TGTGCCAGCAGCCAACCCCCCAGGGGACTAGCGGGAGGGAATGAGCAGTTCTTC
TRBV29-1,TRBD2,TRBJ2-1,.,CSVTLWASGSMNEQFF,TGCAGCGTTACACTTTGGGCTAGCGGCAGCATGAATGAGCAGTTCTTC
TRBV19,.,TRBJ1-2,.,CASSRGDRSYGYTF,TGTGCCAGTAGTAGGGGGGACCGGAGCTATGGCTACACCTTC
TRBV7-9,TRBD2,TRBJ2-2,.,CASSLKRELDTGELFF,TGTGCCAGCAGCTTAAAGCGGGAGTTAGACACCGGGGAGCTGTTTTTT
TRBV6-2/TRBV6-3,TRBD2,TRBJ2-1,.,CASSYPSGRADFHEQFF,TGTGCCAGCAGTTACCCTAGCGGGAGGGCCGATTTCCATGAGCAGTTCTTC
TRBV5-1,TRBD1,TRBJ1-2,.,CASTGQGTTDYGYTF,TGCGCCAGCACCGGACAGGGGACGACGGACTATGGCTACACCTTC
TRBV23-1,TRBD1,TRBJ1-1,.,CASSQSRRGRGWNTEAFF,TGCGCCAGCAGTCAAAGTCGCAGGGGGCGCGGTTGGAACACTGAAGCTTTCTTT
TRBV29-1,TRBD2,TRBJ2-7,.,CSVEAGGPNEQYF,TGCAGCGTTGAAGCGGGAGGGCCAAACGAGCAGTACTTC